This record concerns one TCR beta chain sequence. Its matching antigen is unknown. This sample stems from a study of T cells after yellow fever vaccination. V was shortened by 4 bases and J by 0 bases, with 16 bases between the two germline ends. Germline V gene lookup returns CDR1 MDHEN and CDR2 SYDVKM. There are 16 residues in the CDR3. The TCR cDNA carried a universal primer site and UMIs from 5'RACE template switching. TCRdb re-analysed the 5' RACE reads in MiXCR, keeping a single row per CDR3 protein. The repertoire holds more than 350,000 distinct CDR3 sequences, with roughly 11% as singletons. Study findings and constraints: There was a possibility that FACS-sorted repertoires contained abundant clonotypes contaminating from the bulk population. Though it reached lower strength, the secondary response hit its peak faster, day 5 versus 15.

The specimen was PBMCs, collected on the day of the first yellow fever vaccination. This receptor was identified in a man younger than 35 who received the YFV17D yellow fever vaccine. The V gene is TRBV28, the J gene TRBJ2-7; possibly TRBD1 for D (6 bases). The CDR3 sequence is CASSSSTGRRSYEQYV. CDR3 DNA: TGTGCCAGCAGTTCGTCGACAGGACGCCGCTCCTACGAGCAGTACGTC.